This T cell receptor beta chain was sequenced for a study of T cell repertoires in cytomegalovirus infection. The CDR3 runs to 13 residues. Germline V gene data show CDR1 as SGHTA and CDR2 as FQGNSA. V lost 5 bases and J lost 5, with 13 bases in between. TCRdb re-called the reads through MiXCR, storing one row per CDR3 protein. The table includes fewer than 300,000 distinct CDR3 sequences, roughly a quarter detected once. This clonotype was counted many times. Material: PBMCs. This receptor was taken from a human donor in good health (CMV status not recorded). Some clones in this sample may be carry-over from other donors' samples. V and J are TRBV7-2 and TRBJ2-7, with unresolved D. CDR3 in amino acids: CASSIWVQNEQYF. CDR3 nucleotide sequence: TGTGCCAGCAGCATATGGGTGCAGAACGAGCAGTACTTC.